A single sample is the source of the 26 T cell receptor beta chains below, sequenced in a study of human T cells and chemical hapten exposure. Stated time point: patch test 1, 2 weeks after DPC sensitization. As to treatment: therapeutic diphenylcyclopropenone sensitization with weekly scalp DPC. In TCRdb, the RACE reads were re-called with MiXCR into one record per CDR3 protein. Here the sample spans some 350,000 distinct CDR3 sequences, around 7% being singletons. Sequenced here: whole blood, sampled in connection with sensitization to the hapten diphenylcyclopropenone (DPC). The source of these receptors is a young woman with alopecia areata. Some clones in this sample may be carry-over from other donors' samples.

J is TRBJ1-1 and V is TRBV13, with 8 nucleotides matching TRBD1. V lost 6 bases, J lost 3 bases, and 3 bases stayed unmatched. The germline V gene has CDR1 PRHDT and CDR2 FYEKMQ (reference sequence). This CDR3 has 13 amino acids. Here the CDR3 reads CASSQQGDTEAFF. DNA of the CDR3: TGTGCCAGCAGTCAACAGGGGGACACTGAAGCTTTCTTT.

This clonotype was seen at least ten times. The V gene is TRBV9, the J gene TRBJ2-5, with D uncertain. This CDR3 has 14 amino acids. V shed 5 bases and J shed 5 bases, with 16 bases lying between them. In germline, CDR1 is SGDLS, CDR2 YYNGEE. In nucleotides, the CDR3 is TGTGCCAGCAGGATCGCCTGGTATTACGAGACCCAGTACTTC. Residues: CASRIAWYYETQYF.

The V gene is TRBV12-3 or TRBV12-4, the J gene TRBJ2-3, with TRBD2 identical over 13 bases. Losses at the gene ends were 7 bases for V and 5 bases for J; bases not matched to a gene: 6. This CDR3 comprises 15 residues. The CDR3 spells CASKVLAGGRDTQYF. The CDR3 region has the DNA TGTGCCAGCAAAGTACTAGCGGGGGGGCGAGATACGCAGTATTTT.

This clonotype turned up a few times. The DNA of the CDR3 is TGTGCCAGCAGCTCAGGGGGCTTTAATTCACCCCTCCACTTT. Its protein product is CASSSGGFNSPLHF. V gene TRBV6-5 combines with J gene TRBJ1-6; the match to TRBD1 covers 8 bases. Germline V gene data show CDR1 as MNHEY and CDR2 as SVGAGI. The CDR3 has 14 residues. Trimming at V came to 6 bases and at J to 6 bases, leaving 4 bases not matched to a gene.

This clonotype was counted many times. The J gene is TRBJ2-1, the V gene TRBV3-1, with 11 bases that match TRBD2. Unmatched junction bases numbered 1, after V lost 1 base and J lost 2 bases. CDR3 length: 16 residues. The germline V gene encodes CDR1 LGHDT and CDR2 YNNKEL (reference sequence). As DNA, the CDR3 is TGTGCCAGCAGCCAAGGTAGCGGGGGGGCCTACAATGAGCAGTTCTTC. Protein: CASSQGSGGAYNEQFF.

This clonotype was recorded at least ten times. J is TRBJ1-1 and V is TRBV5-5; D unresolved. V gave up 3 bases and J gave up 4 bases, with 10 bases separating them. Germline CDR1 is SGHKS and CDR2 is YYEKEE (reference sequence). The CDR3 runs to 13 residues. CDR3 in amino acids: CASSSTGFTEAFF. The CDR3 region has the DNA TGTGCCAGCAGCTCCACGGGGTTCACTGAAGCTTTCTTT.

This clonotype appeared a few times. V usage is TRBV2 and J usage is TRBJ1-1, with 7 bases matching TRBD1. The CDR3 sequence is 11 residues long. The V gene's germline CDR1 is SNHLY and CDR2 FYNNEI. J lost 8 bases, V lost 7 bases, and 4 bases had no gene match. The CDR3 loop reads CASILGGEAFF. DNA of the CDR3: TGTGCCAGCATCTTAGGGGGCGAAGCTTTCTTT.

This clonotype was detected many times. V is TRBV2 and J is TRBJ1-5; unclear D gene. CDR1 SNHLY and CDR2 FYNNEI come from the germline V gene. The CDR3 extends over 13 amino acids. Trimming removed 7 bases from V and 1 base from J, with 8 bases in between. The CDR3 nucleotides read TGTGCCAGCAAGCCAGAGAGCAATCAGCCCCAGCATTTT. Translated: CASKPESNQPQHF.

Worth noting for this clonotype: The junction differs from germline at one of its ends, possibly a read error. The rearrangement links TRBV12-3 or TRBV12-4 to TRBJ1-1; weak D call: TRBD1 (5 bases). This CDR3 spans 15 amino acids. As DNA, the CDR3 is TGTGCCAGCGGTTTCAACACAGGAAGGATGGGTAAGGCTTTCTTT. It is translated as CASGFNTGRMGKAFF.

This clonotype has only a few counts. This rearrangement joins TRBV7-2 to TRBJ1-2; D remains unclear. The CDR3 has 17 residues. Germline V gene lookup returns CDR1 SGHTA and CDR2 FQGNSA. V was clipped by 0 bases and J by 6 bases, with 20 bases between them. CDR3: CASSLARGTLTIHGYTF. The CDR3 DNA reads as TGTGCCAGCAGCTTAGCGCGGGGTACCCTTACTATTCATGGCTACACCTTC.

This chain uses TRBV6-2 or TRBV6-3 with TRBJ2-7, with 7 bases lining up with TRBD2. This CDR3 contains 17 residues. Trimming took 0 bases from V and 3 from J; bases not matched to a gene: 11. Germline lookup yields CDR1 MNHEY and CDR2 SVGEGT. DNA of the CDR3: TGTGCCAGCAGTTACTCGATGGACATTGGGAGGGGCTACGAGCAGTACTTC. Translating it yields CASSYSMDIGRGYEQYF.

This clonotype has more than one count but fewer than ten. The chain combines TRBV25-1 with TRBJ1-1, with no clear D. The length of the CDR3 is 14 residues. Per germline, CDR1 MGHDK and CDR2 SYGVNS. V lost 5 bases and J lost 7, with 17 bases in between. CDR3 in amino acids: CASSPGGGYSEAFF. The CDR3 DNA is TGTGCCAGCAGTCCCGGTGGAGGGTACAGTGAAGCTTTCTTT. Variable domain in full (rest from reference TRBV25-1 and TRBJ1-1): EADIYQTPRYLVIGTGKKITLECSQTMGHDKMYWYQQDPGMELHLIHYSYGVNSTEKGDLSSESTVSRIRTEHFPLTLESARPSHTSQYLCASSPGGGYSEAFFGQGTRLTVV.

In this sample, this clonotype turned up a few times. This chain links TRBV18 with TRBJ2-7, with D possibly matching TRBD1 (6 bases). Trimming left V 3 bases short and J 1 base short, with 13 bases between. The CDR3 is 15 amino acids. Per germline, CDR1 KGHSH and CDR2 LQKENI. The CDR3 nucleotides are TGTGCCAGCTCACCGGACAGTCAGGGGTCCTACGAGCAGTACTTC. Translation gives CASSPDSQGSYEQYF.

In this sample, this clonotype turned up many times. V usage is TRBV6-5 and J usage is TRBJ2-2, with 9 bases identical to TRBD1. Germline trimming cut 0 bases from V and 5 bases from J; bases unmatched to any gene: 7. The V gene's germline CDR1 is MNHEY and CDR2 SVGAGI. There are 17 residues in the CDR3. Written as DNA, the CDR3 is TGTGCCAGCAGTTACTCAGTGAACAGGGGGCTTACCGGGGAGCTGTTTTTT. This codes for CASSYSVNRGLTGELFF.

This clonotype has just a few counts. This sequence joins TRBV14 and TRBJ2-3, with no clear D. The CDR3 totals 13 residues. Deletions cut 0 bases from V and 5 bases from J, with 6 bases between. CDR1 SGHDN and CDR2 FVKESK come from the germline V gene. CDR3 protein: CASSQDLVDTQYF. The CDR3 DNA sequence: TGTGCCAGCAGCCAAGATCTGGTAGATACGCAGTATTTT.

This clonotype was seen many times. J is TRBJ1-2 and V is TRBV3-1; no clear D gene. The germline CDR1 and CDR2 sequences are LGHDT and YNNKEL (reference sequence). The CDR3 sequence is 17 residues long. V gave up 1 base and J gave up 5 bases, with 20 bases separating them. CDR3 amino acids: CASSQATSAGSIYGYTF. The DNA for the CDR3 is TGTGCCAGCAGCCAAGCTACTTCGGCAGGCTCCATTTATGGCTACACCTTC.

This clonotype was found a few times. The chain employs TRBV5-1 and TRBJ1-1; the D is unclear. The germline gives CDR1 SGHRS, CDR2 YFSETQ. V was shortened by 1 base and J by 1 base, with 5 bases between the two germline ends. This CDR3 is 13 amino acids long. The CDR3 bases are TGCGCCAGCAGCTTGTCCTCGAACACTGAAGCTTTCTTT. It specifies CASSLSSNTEAFF.

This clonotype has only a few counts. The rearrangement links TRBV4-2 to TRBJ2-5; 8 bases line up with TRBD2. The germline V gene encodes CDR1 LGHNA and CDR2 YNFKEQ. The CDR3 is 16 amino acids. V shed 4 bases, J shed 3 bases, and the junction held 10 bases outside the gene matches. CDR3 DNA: TGTGCCAGCAGCCTCACCCGAAAAGCGGGGGAAGAGACCCAGTACTTC. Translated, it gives CASSLTRKAGEETQYF.

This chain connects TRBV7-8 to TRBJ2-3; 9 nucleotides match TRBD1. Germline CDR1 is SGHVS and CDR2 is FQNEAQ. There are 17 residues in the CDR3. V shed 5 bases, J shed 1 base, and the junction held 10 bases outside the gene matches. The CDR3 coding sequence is TGTGCCAGCAGCAAGTACCACAGGGGGCAGGGCACAGATACGCAGTATTTT. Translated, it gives CASSKYHRGQGTDTQYF.

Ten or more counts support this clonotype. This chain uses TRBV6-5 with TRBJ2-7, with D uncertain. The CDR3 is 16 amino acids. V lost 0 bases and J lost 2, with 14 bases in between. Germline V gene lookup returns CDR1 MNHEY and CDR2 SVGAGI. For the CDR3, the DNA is TGTGCCAGCAGTTACTCAAAAGGAAAACCCACCTACGAGCAGTACTTC. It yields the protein CASSYSKGKPTYEQYF.

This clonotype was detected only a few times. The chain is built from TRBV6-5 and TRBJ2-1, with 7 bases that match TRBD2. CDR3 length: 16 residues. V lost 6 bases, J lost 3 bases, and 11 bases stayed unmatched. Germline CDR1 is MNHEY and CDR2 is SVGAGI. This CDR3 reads CASRPERGDRYNEQFF. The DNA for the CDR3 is TGTGCCAGCAGACCCGAACGGGGGGACCGCTACAATGAGCAGTTCTTC.

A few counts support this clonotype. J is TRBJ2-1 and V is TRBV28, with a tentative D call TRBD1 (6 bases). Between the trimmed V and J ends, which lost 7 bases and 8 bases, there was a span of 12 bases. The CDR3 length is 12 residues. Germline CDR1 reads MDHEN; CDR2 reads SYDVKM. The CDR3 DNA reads TGTGCCAGCACGTCAGGGGTTCATGAGCAGTTCTTC. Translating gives CASTSGVHEQFF.

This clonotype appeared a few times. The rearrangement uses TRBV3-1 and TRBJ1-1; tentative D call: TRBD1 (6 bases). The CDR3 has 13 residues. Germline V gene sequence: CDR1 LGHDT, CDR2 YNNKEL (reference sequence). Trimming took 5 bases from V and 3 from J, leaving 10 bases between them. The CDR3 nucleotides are TGTGCCAGCAGCTACAGGGCGGACACTGAAGCTTTCTTT. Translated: CASSYRADTEAFF.

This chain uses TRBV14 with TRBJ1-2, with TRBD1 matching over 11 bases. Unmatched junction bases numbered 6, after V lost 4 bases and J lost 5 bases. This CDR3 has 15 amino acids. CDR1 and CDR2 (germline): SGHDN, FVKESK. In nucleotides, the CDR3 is TGTGCCAGCAGCCCGGGGGACAGGGGGAGATATGGCTACACCTTC. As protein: CASSPGDRGRYGYTF.

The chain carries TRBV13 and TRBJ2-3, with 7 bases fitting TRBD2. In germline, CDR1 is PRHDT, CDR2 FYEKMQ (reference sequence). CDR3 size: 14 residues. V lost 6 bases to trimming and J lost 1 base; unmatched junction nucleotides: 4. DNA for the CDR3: TGTGCCAGCAGTGGTGCGGGGGGCACAGATACGCAGTATTTT. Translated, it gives CASSGAGGTDTQYF.

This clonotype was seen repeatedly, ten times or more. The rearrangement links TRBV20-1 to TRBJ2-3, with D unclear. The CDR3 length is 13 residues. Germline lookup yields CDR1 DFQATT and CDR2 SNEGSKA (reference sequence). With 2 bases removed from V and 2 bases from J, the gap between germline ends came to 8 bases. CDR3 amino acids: CSARNWLTDTQYF. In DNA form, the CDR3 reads TGCAGTGCTAGAAACTGGCTCACAGATACGCAGTATTTT.